A selection of T cell receptor beta chains follows, all from one sample in a study of Graves' ophthalmopathy and Graves' hyperthyroidism. Each CDR3 protein is one row after TCRdb ran MiXCR on the multiplex PCR reads. This table holds 200,000 to 250,000 distinct CDR3 sequences, roughly 21% found once. Sequencing was performed on peripheral blood. The origin of the receptors is a woman in her fifties or sixties with Graves' ophthalmopathy. The conserved cysteine and the conserved F or W are not part of the CDR3 here. The order of the fields is clone size, J gene, CDR3 length, V gene, CDR3 protein. Expanded clones are given a class, and other clones once, few, many or no size at all.

>-|TRBJ2-7|11|TRBV6-1
ATGGANKDEQY
>-|TRBJ1-5|12|TRBV19
ASSIVRGLGPQP
>many|TRBJ1-1|13|TRBV5-1
ASSWGTVVNTEAF
>-|TRBJ1-6|10|TRBV7-9
ASSSMNSPLH
>-|TRBJ2-2|13|TRBV29-1
SVEKLGQYTGELF
>many|TRBJ1-6|11|TRBV24-1
ATRGTGNSPLH
>few|TRBJ1-2|11|TRBV11-2
ASSPITGNGYT
>many|TRBJ2-7|11|TRBV7-2
ASSLGDQYEQY
>few|TRBJ2-5|12|TRBV12-3/TRBV12-4
ASSLNRVGETQY
>many|TRBJ1-1|13|TRBV5-1
ASSLPQEGYTEAF
>-|TRBJ1-5|11|TRBV3-1
ASSQAPGHPQH
>many|TRBJ2-7|8|TRBV6-1
ASSGYEQY
>many|TRBJ2-7|13|TRBV6-5
ASSYIAGGFYEQY
>-|TRBJ1-1|13|TRBV11-2
ASRDSRSGNTEAF
>many|TRBJ1-2|13|TRBV15
ATSRALDGLFGYT
>few|TRBJ2-7|14|TRBV5-1
ASSPRTSGSGNEQY
>once|TRBJ2-5|13|TRBV7-6
ASNTPASGQETQY
>few|TRBJ2-7|11|TRBV12-3/TRBV12-4
ASSSMDTYEQY
>many|TRBJ2-7|13|TRBV15
ATSRDIGRTYEQY
>-|TRBJ2-7|14|TRBV4-2
ASSQDPSGLSYEQY
>many|TRBJ1-2|9|TRBV30
AWSRQYGYT
>-|TRBJ1-1|11|TRBV6-2/TRBV6-3
ASSPLSAAEAF
>many|TRBJ2-7|12|TRBV6-1
ASRRLARNYEQY
>many|TRBJ2-5|11|TRBV27
ASSNTWLETQY
>many|TRBJ2-7|12|TRBV6-2/TRBV6-3
ASRKRGSSYEQY
>many|TRBJ1-6|14|TRBV5-1
ASSLNGPSNNSPLH
>many|TRBJ1-2|11|TRBV12-3/TRBV12-4
ASSPQGDYGYT
>many|TRBJ1-2|11|TRBV12-3/TRBV12-4
ASTPTGTYGYT
>many|TRBJ1-1|11|TRBV11-2
ASSSDRGLGAF
>-|TRBJ2-7|10|TRBV6-1
ASSERGGEQY
>-|TRBJ1-1|13|TRBV20-1
SAPSRVGVNTEAF
>many|TRBJ1-2|9|TRBV30
AWGTRDGYT
>many|TRBJ1-1|14|TRBV11-2
ASRASWTGGNTEAF
>-|TRBJ1-5|14|TRBV4-1
ASSQVPHSSNQPQR